This T cell receptor (beta chain) was documented in a study of T cell repertoires in cytomegalovirus infection. Background on the study: Epitope selection comprised recently identified HLA-C-restricted CMV epitopes and well-studied HLA-B-restricted CMV epitopes. Public signatures in TCR beta pointed to CMV infection and matching HLA type.

Comments on this clonotype: Antigen unknown.

The CDR3 is 16 amino acids. The germline V gene has CDR1 SEHNR and CDR2 FQNEAQ (reference sequence). V gave up 1 base and J gave up 1 base, with 13 bases separating them. From the reads, TCRdb called clonotypes with MiXCR, one entry per CDR3 protein. The sample records 450,000 to 600,000 distinct CDR3 sequences, under 55% being singletons. The sequences come from cultured PBMCs, collected from culture after CMV antigen stimulation. The chain uses TRBV7-9 and TRBJ1-1, with D tentatively TRBD1 (5 bases). This receptor was obtained from a human donor in good health (CMV status not recorded). Some clones in this sample may be carry-over from other donors' samples. This chain's CDR3 is CASSLDAGRGNTEAFF. The DNA for the CDR3 is TGTGCCAGCAGCTTAGACGCGGGGAGGGGGAACACTGAAGCTTTCTTT. Full variable domain (rest looked up from reference TRBV7-9 and TRBJ1-1): DTGVSQNPRHKITKRGQNVTFRCDPISEHNRLYWYRQTLGQGPEFLTYFQNEAQLEKSRLLSDRFSAERPKGSFSTLEIQRTEQGDSAMYLCASSLDAGRGNTEAFFGQGTRLTVV.